Each of the 27 T cell receptor beta chains below was sequenced from the same sample in a study of blood T cell repertoires in COVID-19. Clones were sequenced by immunoSEQ multiplex PCR, and TCRdb holds only the in-frame ones, with some missing. The repertoire holds approximately 270,000 clones, 89% seen once, with approximately 2.2% in the top ten. Source material: peripheral blood. Receptors were obtained from a man in his fifties or sixties with acute or convalescent COVID-19.

This clone has just one count. J is TRBJ1-4 and V is TRBV11-2, with 9 bases aligning to TRBD1. J lost 8 bases, V lost 5 bases, and 9 bases had no gene match. The CDR3 totals 15 residues. Germline V gives CDR1 SGHAT, CDR2 FQNNGV. The CDR3 DNA follows: TGTGCCAGCAGCGTCGGGACAGGGTATTACGAAAAACTGTTTTTT. Translating gives CASSVGTGYYEKLFF.

The rearrangement links TRBV18 to TRBJ1-1, with D unclear. Per germline, CDR1 KGHSH and CDR2 LQKENI. V was shortened by 5 bases and J by 10 bases, with 17 bases between the two germline ends. The CDR3 sequence is 13 residues long. DNA for the CDR3: TGTGCCAGCTCAAAGGAGCAGAAAGTAGCAGCTTTCTTT. This translates into CASSKEQKVAAFF.

This clone was seen only once. The chain joins TRBV7-9 to TRBJ1-1, with 8 bases that match TRBD1. CDR1 and CDR2 from the germline V gene are SEHNR and FQNEAQ (reference sequence). V lost 5 bases to trimming and J lost 6 bases; unmatched junction nucleotides: 5. There are 13 residues in the CDR3. CDR3 region: CASSLQGGSEAFF. In nucleotides, the CDR3 is TGTGCCAGCAGCCTACAGGGGGGATCTGAAGCTTTCTTT. The full variable domain, in which reference TRBV7-9 and TRBJ1-1 provide the parts outside the CDR3, is DTGVSQNPRHKITKRGQNVTFRCDPISEHNRLYWYRQTLGQGPEFLTYFQNEAQLEKSRLLSDRFSAERPKGSFSTLEIQRTEQGDSAMYLCASSLQGGSEAFFGQGTRLTVV.

This clone was found once. This chain joins TRBV10-3 and TRBJ2-1, with 14 bases aligning to TRBD2. The CDR3 totals 13 residues. The V gene's germline CDR1 is ENHRY and CDR2 SYGVKD. The J segment lost 13 bases and the V segment lost 4 bases, leaving 3 bases of the junction unmatched. CDR3 loop: CAISGLAGGFQFF. In DNA, the CDR3 is TGTGCCATCAGTGGACTAGCGGGGGGGTTTCAGTTCTTC.

The chain is built from TRBV3-1 (or the pseudogene TRBV3-2) and TRBJ1-2; D remains unclear. Per the germline V gene, CDR1 is LGHDT and CDR2 is YNNKEL (reference sequence). Deletions cut 3 bases from V and 0 bases from J, with 11 bases between. The CDR3 consists of 15 residues. This chain's CDR3 is CASSHLSQTNYGYTF. The CDR3 DNA follows: TGTGCCAGCAGCCATCTTTCCCAGACTAACTATGGCTACACCTTC.

The genes are TRBV4-1 and TRBJ2-5; TRBD2 aligns across 12 bases. CDR3 length equals 15 residues. After removal of 3 bases from V and 5 bases from J, the junction contained 4 bases not matched to a gene. The germline V gene encodes CDR1 MGHRA and CDR2 YSYEKL. CDR3 DNA: TGCGCCAGCAGCCACCTAGCGGGGGGGTGGGAGACCCAGTACTTC. Amino acids: CASSHLAGGWETQYF.

The rearrangement joins TRBV28 to TRBJ1-1; possible D gene TRBD1, 6 bases. Germline CDR1 and CDR2: MDHEN and SYDVKM. This CDR3 has 14 residues. With 5 bases removed from V and 2 bases from J, the gap between germline ends came to 12 bases. The CDR3 loop reads CASSPQGSNTEAFF. In DNA form, the CDR3 reads TGTGCCAGCAGTCCCCAGGGGTCAAACACTGAAGCTTTCTTT.

The V gene is TRBV30, the J gene TRBJ1-1, with 8 bases matching TRBD1. V shed 5 bases and J 8 bases; nucleotides not matched to a gene: 16. The CDR3 sequence is 15 residues long. In germline, CDR1 is GTSNPN, CDR2 SVGIG (reference sequence). CDR3 sequence: CAWDPLRGRRREAFF. Written as DNA, the CDR3 is TGTGCCTGGGACCCCCTCAGGGGGCGCAGAAGGGAAGCTTTCTTT.

This chain connects TRBV7-9 to TRBJ1-1; no firm D call. The length of the CDR3 is 14 residues. With 7 bases removed from V and 5 bases from J, the gap between germline ends came to 17 bases. Per the germline V gene, CDR1 is SEHNR and CDR2 is FQNEAQ (reference sequence). CDR3 loop: CASIDAGFWTEAFF. CDR3 DNA: TGTGCCAGCATCGATGCGGGGTTTTGGACTGAAGCTTTCTTT.

The rearrangement uses TRBV30 and TRBJ1-5, with TRBD1 as a possible D gene (5 bases). The germline V and J ends were trimmed by 2 bases and 7 bases, with 12 bases remaining between them. The CDR3 extends over 13 amino acids. CDR1 GTSNPN and CDR2 SVGIG come from the germline V gene (reference sequence). CDR3 in DNA: TGTGCCTGGAGTATAGGGGAAGGACAGCCCCAGCATTTT. Residues: CAWSIGEGQPQHF.

This clone was observed once. The V and J genes are TRBV5-1 and TRBJ1-2; no firm D call. In germline, CDR1 is SGHRS, CDR2 YFSETQ. Trimming cost V 4 bases and J 6 bases, with 13 bases left between them. The CDR3 contains 13 residues. CDR3 region: CASSPDNTDGYTF. CDR3 bases: TGCGCCAGCAGCCCCGACAATACTGATGGCTACACCTTC.

This rearrangement joins TRBV7-3 to TRBJ1-2, with 10 bases lining up with TRBD1. In germline, CDR1 is SGHTA, CDR2 FQGTGA. Unmatched junction bases numbered 13, after V lost 2 bases and J lost 4 bases. The CDR3 is 18 amino acids. CDR3 region: CASSLGGGTGDDRYGYTF. In DNA, the CDR3 is TGTGCCAGCAGCTTAGGGGGTGGGACAGGGGATGACCGCTATGGCTACACCTTC.

This sequence joins TRBV27 and TRBJ2-3; D not certain. Germline CDR1 and CDR2: MNHEY and SMNVEV (reference sequence). The V gene lost 6 bases and the J gene lost 2 bases, with 9 bases spanning the gap. This CDR3 contains 13 residues. The CDR3 DNA reads as TGTGCCAGCAGCCGTCTTAACACAGATACGCAGTATTTT. Translated: CASSRLNTDTQYF.

The chain has TRBV29-1 and TRBJ2-7; 7 positions agree with TRBD1. The V and J ends lost 6 bases and 2 bases, in that order; junction bases with no gene match: 13. This CDR3 spans 15 amino acids. The V gene's germline CDR1 is SQVTM and CDR2 ANQGSEA. Here the CDR3 DNA reads TGCAGCGTGGAAAGTTCCGGGACAGCCACCTACGAGCAGTACTTC. Translating it yields CSVESSGTATYEQYF.

V gene TRBV6-5 combines with J gene TRBJ2-7, with 9 bases lining up with TRBD1. In germline, CDR1 is MNHEY, CDR2 SVGAGI. The CDR3 is made up of 16 amino acids. Trimming took 0 bases from V and 2 from J; bases not matched to a gene: 5. The CDR3 reads CASSYSTTGGAYEQYF. CDR3 in DNA: TGTGCCAGCAGTTACTCGACGACAGGGGGGGCCTACGAGCAGTACTTC.

This clone has a handful of counts. J is TRBJ1-2 and V is TRBV5-4, with 8 bases aligning to TRBD1. V was clipped by 2 bases and J by 6 bases; unmatched bases: 3. Germline V gene sequence: CDR1 SGHNT, CDR2 YYREEE (reference sequence). The CDR3 has 13 amino acids. The CDR3 DNA reads TGTGCCAGCAGCTTCGGACAGGGTAATGGCTACACCTTC. This gives the protein CASSFGQGNGYTF.

The CDR3 DNA follows: TGTGCCAGTACCCGAACAGTACACCGGGACAGCATTCAGATCACCGGGGAGCTGTTTTTT. Translating it yields CASTRTVHRDSIQITGELFF. The chain carries TRBV19 and TRBJ2-2; 7 bases agree with TRBD1. The ends lost 7 bases at V and 4 bases at J; junction bases unmatched: 24. CDR3 length: 20 amino acids. Germline assignment: CDR1 LNHDA and CDR2 SQIVND (reference sequence). The full variable domain, in which reference TRBV19 and TRBJ2-2 provide the parts outside the CDR3, is DGGITQSPKYLFRKEGQNVTLSCEQNLNHDAMYWYRQDPGQGLRLIYYSQIVNDFQKGDIAEGYSVSREKKESFPLTVTSAQKNPTAFYLCASTRTVHRDSIQITGELFFGEGSRLTVL.

CDR3 protein: CASSPDSNYGYTF. CDR3 nucleotide sequence: TGTGCCAGCAGTCCAGACAGTAACTATGGCTACACCTTC. The chain combines TRBV3-1 (or the pseudogene TRBV3-2) with TRBJ1-2, with D tentatively TRBD1 (5 bases). The CDR3 totals 13 residues. Germline V lookup: CDR1 LGHDT, CDR2 YNNKEL (reference sequence). Between the trimmed V and J ends, which lost 6 bases and 1 base, there was a span of 9 bases.

The chain uses TRBV12-5 and TRBJ2-5; TRBD2 is a possible D gene (6 bases). The CDR3 has 12 residues. Germline lookup yields CDR1 LGHNT and CDR2 FRNRAP. CDR3 DNA sequence: TGTGCCACAGCGGGCCCGGGGGAGACCCAGTACTTC. Encoded protein: CATAGPGETQYF. The whole variable domain, remainder taken from reference TRBV12-5 and TRBJ2-5, is DARVTQTPRHKVTEMGQEVTMRCQPILGHNTVFWYRQTMMQGLELLAYFRNRAPLDDSGMPKDRFSAEMPDATLATLKIQPSEPRDSAVYFCATAGPGETQYFGPGTRLLVL.

The chain employs TRBV29-1 and TRBJ1-3; D unresolved. V lost 7 bases to trimming and J lost 4 bases, with 11 bases between them. CDR3 size: 12 residues. CDR1 is SQVTM and CDR2 is ANQGSEA in the germline V gene. The CDR3 DNA reads TGCAGCGCCCGTCGAAGCGGAAACACCATATATTTT. It is translated as CSARRSGNTIYF.

The rearrangement links TRBV15 to TRBJ1-2, with D possibly being TRBD1 (6 bases). Looked up from germline, CDR1 is LNHNV and CDR2 is YYDKDF (reference sequence). This CDR3 spans 15 amino acids. V was trimmed by 0 bases and J by 6 bases, leaving 14 bases between them. The CDR3 bases are TGTGCCACCAGCAGAGATTTGGGGGCAGGGGATGGCTACACCTTC. Protein product: CATSRDLGAGDGYTF.

The chain couples TRBV5-6 to TRBJ2-1, with 12 nucleotides matching TRBD2. The junction had 10 bases not matched to a gene; V was cut back by 3 bases and J by 0 bases. CDR1 is SGHDT and CDR2 is YYEEEE in the germline V gene. The CDR3 totals 19 residues. CDR3 sequence reads: CASSSLLAGGMSSYNEQFF. CDR3 coding DNA: TGTGCCAGCAGCTCCCTACTAGCGGGGGGTATGAGCTCCTACAATGAGCAGTTCTTC.

A note on this clone: Germline is not matched at one junction end, which may reflect a read error. The genes are TRBV6-6 and TRBJ1-5; 11 bases are a match to TRBD1. Germline CDR1 and CDR2: MNHNY and SVGAGI (reference sequence). This CDR3 spans 15 amino acids. DNA for the CDR3: TGTGCCAGCACCTTGGACAGGGGGCAGGGTCAGCCTCAGCATTTT. Its translation is CASTLDRGQGQPQHF.

Here the CDR3 reads CASGHYGYTF. CDR3 bases: TGTGCATCTGGGCATTATGGCTACACCTTC. V and J are TRBV11-2 and TRBJ1-2; no reliable D call. The CDR3 extends over 10 amino acids. Germline loops: CDR1 SGHAT, CDR2 FQNNGV.

V usage is TRBV25-1 and J usage is TRBJ2-7, with TRBD1 identical over 7 bases. Germline CDR1 is MGHDK and CDR2 is SYGVNS. V gave up 5 bases and J gave up 6 bases; unmatched junction bases: 16. There are 16 residues in the CDR3. The CDR3 DNA follows: TGTGCCAGCAGTCCTACCCCAGAAAGGGGGCTGAGCGAGCAGTACTTC. It codes for CASSPTPERGLSEQYF.

CDR3 in amino acids: CASSPRTGVDTEAFF. CDR3 coding DNA: TGCGCCAGCAGCCCTCGGACAGGGGTGGACACTGAAGCTTTCTTT. The rearrangement uses TRBV5-1 and TRBJ1-1; 9 bases fit TRBD1. The CDR3 is made up of 15 amino acids. CDR1 and CDR2 (germline): SGHRS, YFSETQ. Trimming at V came to 4 bases and at J to 3 bases, leaving 7 bases not matched to a gene.

The chain's CDR3 is CASSRGWLRAGPRGEQFF. For the CDR3, the DNA is TGTGCCAGCAGCCGAGGTTGGCTACGAGCGGGGCCACGGGGTGAGCAGTTCTTC. This sequence joins TRBV7-9 and TRBJ2-1; 7 bases are shared with TRBD2. V was pared by 5 bases and J by 9 bases, with 22 bases of the junction left unmatched. Per germline, CDR1 SEHNR and CDR2 FQNEAQ (reference sequence). This CDR3 region has 18 residues.